The 32 T cell receptor beta chains presented below share a single source sample, sequenced in a study of regulatory T cells in long-lasting Graves disease (dated by TCRdb to the early 2020s). Interpreted using the paper, the time point label stands for: persistent/refractory GD, antithyroid drugs over 5 years with positive TRAb. For both TCR sequencing and RNA sequencing, RNA was extracted from PBMCs in TRIzol. The receptor library was made with multiplex PCR. This sample was sequenced with an Illumina HiSeq 4000. TCR beta libraries were built with iRepertoire HTBI primers and Arm-PCR amplification of CDR3 regions. Using fastp trimming at Q25 and MiXCR clonotype assembly, TCRdb reanalyzed the public sequencing data and kept in-frame beta chains. Rows with one shared CDR3 protein collapse into an entry with the most common genes and DNA. Recorded for this sample are about 450,000 distinct CDR3 sequences; 23% of them occurred a single time. The top ten clones comprise approximately 26% of the sample.

Here the sequenced sample was peripheral blood mononuclear cells (PBMCs), taken when the disease was refractory, from a patient treated with antithyroid drugs. The receptor source for this set is a female donor with Graves disease.

A single count supports this clonotype. The J gene is TRBJ2-7, the V gene TRBV6-1; TRBD1 is a possible D gene (5 bases). CDR1 is MNHNS, CDR2 SASEGT, per germline. CDR3 length equals 13 residues. With 1 base removed from V and 6 bases from J, the gap between germline ends came to 10 bases. DNA for the CDR3: TGTGCCAGCAGTGAAGTGGTGGGGCTCGAGCAGTACTTC. It translates to CASSEVVGLEQYF.

Details on this clonotype: This likely traces to a read error, being one base from a far larger clone. V and J are TRBV27 and TRBJ2-1; D gene ambiguous. The germline V and J ends were trimmed by 8 bases and 13 bases, with 18 bases remaining between them. Germline V CDR1 and CDR2: MNHEY, SMNVEV (reference sequence). There are 12 residues in the CDR3. Written as DNA, the CDR3 is TGTGCCAGCGGCTCGTACCAAGAGACCCAGTTCTTC. Amino acid sequence: CASGSYQETQFF.

This clonotype was picked up one time. The chain is built from TRBV7-6 and TRBJ2-2; D uncertain. Per germline, CDR1 SGHVS and CDR2 FNYEAQ. This CDR3 spans 15 amino acids. The V end lost 5 bases, the J end lost 2 bases, and 12 bases lay between the germline ends. Here the CDR3 reads CASSVSSLNTGELFF. In nucleotides, the CDR3 is TGTGCCAGCAGCGTAAGCAGTCTAAACACCGGGGAGCTGTTTTTT. Using reference TRBV7-6 and TRBJ2-2 for the parts outside the CDR3, the full variable domain is GAGVSQSPRYKVTKRGQDVALRCDPISGHVSLYWYRQALGQGPEFLTYFNYEAQQDKSGLPNDRFSAERPEGSISTLTIQRTEQRDSAMYRCASSVSSLNTGELFFGEGSRLTVL.

On this clonotype itself: One end of the junction fails to match germline, which may point to a read error. The genes are TRBV5-8 and TRBJ1-4; tentatively, D is TRBD1 (5 bases). Germline loops: CDR1 SGHTS, CDR2 YDEGEE. The CDR3 is 15 amino acids. CDR3 in DNA: TGCGCCAGCAGCTTGGCCGGGACCTGGGGTGAAAAACTGTTTTTT. It yields the protein CASSLAGTWGEKLFF.

This clonotype has at least ten counts. The rearrangement uses TRBV6-1 and TRBJ2-7; TRBD2 agrees at 9 bases. Germline CDR1 reads MNHNS; CDR2 reads SASEGT. This CDR3 spans 14 amino acids. V trimming: 7 bases; J trimming: 6 bases; junction bases outside the gene matches: 10. In nucleotides, the CDR3 is TGTGCCAGCACGCCCCTAGCGGGAATCGGCGAGCAGTACTTC. Residues: CASTPLAGIGEQYF.

This clonotype was counted between two and nine times. The chain combines TRBV20-1 with TRBJ1-4; 7 bases align to TRBD1. The germline V gene has CDR1 DFQATT and CDR2 SNEGSKA (reference sequence). V was pared by 1 base and J by 10 bases, with 3 bases of the junction left unmatched. The CDR3 has 12 amino acids. CDR3 nucleotide sequence: TGCAGTGCTAGAGGGGACAGTGTAAAACTGTTTTTT. Encoded protein: CSARGDSVKLFF.

This clonotype was found many times. The CDR3 DNA reads as TGCGCCAGCAGCGGATGGGGCCCTATCCCCTACGAGCAGTACTTC. This translates into CASSGWGPIPYEQYF. V and J are TRBV5-1 and TRBJ2-7, with D perhaps TRBD1 (5 bases). Germline-derived CDR1 and CDR2 are SGHRS and YFSETQ. Trimming left V 4 bases short and J 2 bases short, with 16 bases between. This CDR3 has 15 amino acids.

This clonotype was detected many times. The chain joins TRBV10-3 to TRBJ1-2; D perhaps matches TRBD1 (6 bases). Between the trimmed V and J ends, which lost 8 bases and 5 bases, there was a span of 21 bases. From germline, CDR1 is ENHRY and CDR2 SYGVKD. CDR3 length: 15 residues. The CDR3 DNA sequence: TGTGCCATCTTTAACCGGGACACATCCTTGTATGGCTACACCTTC. Residues: CAIFNRDTSLYGYTF.

The genes are TRBV2 and TRBJ2-1, with 8 bases matching TRBD1. CDR1 SNHLY and CDR2 FYNNEI come from the germline V gene. This CDR3 spans 13 amino acids. V lost 7 bases, J lost 5 bases, and 4 bases stayed unmatched. CDR3 loop: CASTKDRDNEQFF. The CDR3 DNA is TGTGCCAGCACGAAGGACAGGGACAATGAGCAGTTCTTC.

This clonotype was detected only a few times. V usage is TRBV12-3 or TRBV12-4 and J usage is TRBJ1-5; the D gene is possibly TRBD1 (5 bases). The CDR3 spans 14 residues. V lost 3 bases and J 1 base, leaving 7 bases between the germline ends. CDR3 sequence reads: CASSFRESNQPQHF. The CDR3, as DNA: TGTGCCAGCAGTTTCAGGGAGAGCAATCAGCCCCAGCATTTT.

The chain carries TRBV5-1 and TRBJ1-5; D is undetermined. The germline gives CDR1 SGHRS, CDR2 YFSETQ. V gave up 1 base and J gave up 3 bases, with 11 bases separating them. CDR3 length: 15 amino acids. The CDR3 loop is CASSLLGGNNQPQHF. The CDR3 DNA reads as TGCGCCAGCAGCTTGCTAGGAGGGAACAATCAGCCCCAGCATTTT.

This clonotype was observed a handful of times. This chain links TRBV25-1 with TRBJ1-1, with unresolved D. The germline CDR1 and CDR2 sequences are MGHDK and SYGVNS. V dropped 1 base and J dropped 1 base, with 13 bases sitting between them. The CDR3 sequence is 16 residues long. CDR3 protein: CASSESARPGNTEAFF. For the CDR3, the DNA is TGTGCCAGCAGTGAATCTGCTAGGCCAGGGAACACTGAAGCTTTCTTT.

This clonotype was detected ten times or more. The chain links TRBV28 to TRBJ1-1; the D is unclear. V shed 6 bases and J shed 10 bases, with 15 bases lying between them. Germline CDR1 MDHEN, CDR2 SYDVKM. This CDR3 has 12 residues. This chain's CDR3 is CASRRNRFGAFF. Here the CDR3 DNA reads TGTGCCAGCAGACGAAACAGATTCGGAGCTTTCTTT.

This clonotype has more than one count but fewer than ten. The chain links TRBV25-1 to TRBJ2-7; 7 bases fit TRBD1. Germline values: CDR1 MGHDK, CDR2 SYGVNS. The junction had 6 bases not matched to a gene; V was cut back by 4 bases and J by 3 bases. This CDR3 spans 14 amino acids. CDR3 nucleotide sequence: TGTGCCAGCAGTGGATATACAGGGGTCTACGAGCAGTACTTC. This codes for CASSGYTGVYEQYF.

This chain joins TRBV5-5 and TRBJ2-7; no reliable D call. Trimming left V 0 bases short and J 6 bases short, with 7 bases between. Germline loops: CDR1 SGHKS, CDR2 YYEKEE (reference sequence). The CDR3 contains 12 residues. CDR3 bases: TGTGCCAGCAGCTTGGCCGCGAGCGAGCAGTACTTC. The encoded protein is CASSLAASEQYF.

This clonotype has just a few counts. At one of its ends the junction is not consistent with the germline gene, which may arise from a read error. This sequence joins TRBV7-9 and TRBJ2-1; perhaps TRBD2 as D (6 bases). Germline lookup yields CDR1 SEHNR and CDR2 FQNEAQ (reference sequence). The CDR3 has 14 residues. The CDR3 region is CASSRRDSDNEQFF. Here the CDR3 DNA reads TGTGCCAGCAGCCGGAGGGACTCCGACAATGAGCAGTTCTTC.

This clonotype was observed a few times. The chain carries TRBV20-1 and TRBJ1-5; maybe TRBD1 (6 bases). Trimming took 0 bases from V and 2 from J, leaving 17 bases between them. The germline V gene has CDR1 DFQATT and CDR2 SNEGSKA (reference sequence). The CDR3 runs 17 residues. The CDR3 region has the DNA TGCAGTGCTAGAGATTCCAGGGGTATGTTCGGCAATCAGCCCCAGCATTTT. Amino acid sequence: CSARDSRGMFGNQPQHF.

A note on this clonotype: One base separates it from a far larger clone, so it is likely a read error. The V call is TRBV11-1, the J call TRBJ2-7, with TRBD1 as a possible D gene (6 bases). The J call is doubtful: the DNA matches TRBJ2-4 better. CDR3 length: 18 amino acids. CDR1 is SGHAT, CDR2 FQDESV, per germline (reference sequence). The DNA for the CDR3 is TGTGCCAGCAGCTTAGAAATGTACTCGGACAGCGAGAAAGACATTCAGTACTTC. Its translation is CASSLEMYSDSEKDIQYF.

This clonotype was detected only a few times. V is TRBV5-6 and J is TRBJ1-6; the match to TRBD1 covers 10 bases. CDR1 is SGHDT and CDR2 is YYEEEE in the germline V gene. The CDR3 totals 15 residues. The V and J ends lost 4 bases and 7 bases, in that order; junction bases with no gene match: 5. The CDR3 loop is CASSRRTGGNSPLHF. CDR3 bases: TGTGCCAGCAGCCGCCGGACAGGGGGAAATTCACCCCTCCACTTT.

This clonotype was seen just once. The chain's CDR3 is CASRKQGYTF. CDR3 DNA sequence: TGTGCCAGCAGGAAACAGGGCTACACCTTC. The chain combines TRBV6-1 with TRBJ1-2, with unresolved D. Germline CDR1 MNHNS, CDR2 SASEGT. V lost 6 bases and J lost 8, with 7 bases in between. This CDR3 has 10 residues.

This clonotype was seen at least ten times. The chain employs TRBV11-1 and TRBJ1-1; 7 nucleotides match TRBD1. CDR3 length: 15 amino acids. The germline V gene encodes CDR1 SGHAT and CDR2 FQDESV (reference sequence). Trimming cost V 1 base and J 3 bases; bases outside gene matches: 5. This CDR3 reads CASSLDSQGDTEAFF. DNA for the CDR3: TGTGCCAGCAGCTTAGACAGTCAGGGGGACACTGAAGCTTTCTTT.

This CDR3 reads CASKGSSTGELFF. The CDR3, as DNA: TGTGCCAGCAAGGGGTCGAGTACCGGGGAGCTGTTTTTT. The chain combines TRBV12-3 or TRBV12-4 with TRBJ2-2, with D perhaps matching TRBD1 (5 bases). With 7 bases removed from V and 5 bases from J, the gap between germline ends came to 11 bases. This CDR3 is 13 amino acids long.

This clonotype was seen ten or more times. This chain connects TRBV9 to TRBJ2-4; D is ambiguous. Deletions cut 2 bases from V and 0 bases from J, with 3 bases between. There are 13 residues in the CDR3. CDR1 and CDR2 (germline): SGDLS, YYNGEE. In DNA form, the CDR3 reads TGTGCCAGCAGCGTCGGAGCCAAAAACATTCAGTACTTC. It codes for CASSVGAKNIQYF.

This clonotype was seen only a few times. At one boundary the junction diverges from the germline segment, which might be a read error. The chain links TRBV27 to TRBJ2-5, with 8 bases lining up with TRBD1. The CDR3 spans 12 residues. The germline V gene has CDR1 MNHEY and CDR2 SMNVEV (reference sequence). The CDR3 sequence is CASKTFDGQGFF. The CDR3 region has the DNA TGTGCCAGCAAGACCTTCGATGGACAGGGTTTCTTC.

This clonotype was counted many times. The chain carries TRBV7-2 and TRBJ2-7; TRBD2 matches 7 bases. Germline CDR1 is SGHTA and CDR2 is FQGNSA. With V trimmed by 1 base and J by 6 bases, 3 bases remained unmatched. The CDR3 covers 13 residues. The DNA of the CDR3 is TGTGCCAGCAGCTTAGACCCGGGAGGCGAGCAGTACTTC. It yields the protein CASSLDPGGEQYF.

This rearrangement joins TRBV29-1 to TRBJ2-7; 7 bases align to TRBD2. Germline assignment: CDR1 SQVTM and CDR2 ANQGSEA. Unmatched junction bases numbered 8, after V lost 3 bases and J lost 3 bases. The CDR3 has 14 amino acids. The CDR3 nucleotides read TGCAGCGTTGATGATAGCGGGTATCACTACGAGCAGTACTTC. This sequence encodes CSVDDSGYHYEQYF.

This clonotype was observed many times. The chain carries TRBV24-1 and TRBJ2-5; possibly TRBD2 for D (5 bases). The V gene's germline CDR1 is KGHDR and CDR2 SFDVKD. Trimming stripped 1 base from V and 12 bases from J, with 8 bases between. The CDR3 sequence is 11 residues long. The CDR3 coding sequence is TGTGCCACCAGTGATTTAGAGCGGAAGTACTTC. Translation gives CATSDLERKYF.

The sample holds many counts of this clonotype. The rearrangement links TRBV5-1 to TRBJ1-1; D not resolved. With 1 base removed from V and 1 base from J, the gap between germline ends came to 5 bases. This CDR3 has 13 amino acids. From germline, CDR1 is SGHRS and CDR2 YFSETQ. CDR3 residues: CASSLYQNTEAFF. The CDR3 nucleotides are TGCGCCAGCAGCTTGTATCAGAACACTGAAGCTTTCTTT.

The gene calls are TRBV12-5 and TRBJ1-4, with 7 bases fitting TRBD1. CDR1 and CDR2 from the germline V gene are LGHNT and FRNRAP. J gave up 7 bases and V 5 bases, and 10 bases lay outside the gene matches. This CDR3 spans 15 amino acids. The CDR3 nucleotides read TGTGCTAGTGGTCCCCAAGCGGGACAGAGTGAAAAACTGTTTTTT. Amino acid sequence: CASGPQAGQSEKLFF.

The CDR3 nucleotides read TGCGCCAGCAGCTTGAGACTAGCTGAGACCCAGTACTTC. It encodes CASSLRLAETQYF. The chain has TRBV5-1 and TRBJ2-5; 7 positions agree with TRBD2. The junction had 2 bases not matched to a gene; V was cut back by 1 base and J by 5 bases. CDR1 is SGHRS and CDR2 is YFSETQ in the germline V gene. The length of the CDR3 is 13 residues.

A word on this clonotype: Since the CDR3 does not end with the conserved phenylalanine or tryptophan, this likely comes from a read error. DNA of the CDR3: TGTGCCAGCAGTTGGGACAGCGCGACCTACGAGCAGTACTCC. Amino acids: CASSWDSATYEQYS. V gene TRBV28 combines with J gene TRBJ2-7; 7 nucleotides agree with TRBD1. This CDR3 has 14 amino acids. Trimming at V came to 4 bases and at J to 2 bases, leaving 5 bases not matched to a gene. CDR1 and CDR2 (germline): MDHEN, SYDVKM.

V usage is TRBV12-3 or TRBV12-4 and J usage is TRBJ2-2; unclear D gene. The germline V and J ends were trimmed by 6 bases and 0 bases, with 5 bases remaining between them. This CDR3 has 13 residues. The CDR3 region is CASRRANTGELFF. Here the CDR3 DNA reads TGTGCCAGCAGACGAGCGAACACCGGGGAGCTGTTTTTT.